Shown below are 24 T cell receptor beta chains from a single sample sequenced in a study of T cell clones after liver transplantation. Which antigens these TCRs recognize remains unknown. Profiled with immunoSEQ multiplex PCR; TCRdb holds only in-frame clones, not every one. The repertoire includes approximately 5,100 clones, about 32% of them detected once, and about 4.9% sits in the top ten. Sequencing of dividing CFSE-low cells from the MLR defined alloreactive TCRbeta sequences. Material for sequencing was CD4+ T cells from cultured PBMCs. The receptors originated from a human patient who received a liver transplant. Some T cells here may be from the graft donor.

CDR3 loop: CASSALGGRVHEQFF. The CDR3 DNA is TGTGCCAGCAGTGCCCTAGGCGGGAGGGTCCATGAGCAGTTCTTC. V is TRBV25-1 and J is TRBJ2-1, with 9 bases fitting TRBD2. Unmatched junction bases numbered 9, after V lost 4 bases and J lost 8 bases. Per germline, CDR1 MGHDK and CDR2 SYGVNS. The CDR3 sequence is 15 residues long.

This clone occurred once. The chain recombines TRBV27 with TRBJ2-2; D is perhaps TRBD1 or TRBD2 (5 bases each). The V end lost 0 bases, the J end lost 7 bases, and 9 bases lay between the germline ends. From germline, CDR1 is MNHEY and CDR2 SMNVEV (reference sequence). CDR3 length: 14 amino acids. This CDR3 is CASSLSGTGGELFF. The DNA of the CDR3 is TGTGCCAGCAGTTTATCGGGGACCGGCGGGGAGCTGTTTTTT.

The chain employs TRBV18 and TRBJ2-6; 8 nucleotides align to TRBD1. The CDR3 runs to 18 residues. With 3 bases clipped from V and 0 bases from J, the junction kept 7 bases outside the gene matches. CDR1 and CDR2 (germline): KGHSH, LQKENI. Here the CDR3 reads CASSPGQGSNSGANVLTF. As DNA, the CDR3 is TGTGCCAGCTCACCCGGACAGGGATCCAACTCTGGGGCCAACGTCCTGACTTTC.

A few counts support this clone. The rearrangement links TRBV2 to TRBJ2-7, with 9 bases lining up with TRBD2. Trimming took 6 bases from V and 0 from J; bases not matched to a gene: 6. Germline assignment: CDR1 SNHLY and CDR2 FYNNEI. The CDR3 runs to 15 residues. The CDR3 protein is CASRASGMSSYEQYF. The DNA of the CDR3 is TGTGCCAGCAGGGCTAGCGGGATGAGCTCCTACGAGCAGTACTTC.

This clone turned up a few times. The chain employs TRBV15 and TRBJ1-2; 8 bases align to TRBD1. The CDR3 loop spans 15 amino acids. Germline loops: CDR1 LNHNV, CDR2 YYDKDF (reference sequence). The trim removed 6 bases at V and 1 base at J, leaving 7 bases unmatched. The CDR3 region is CATRRDRPFNYGYTF. DNA of the CDR3: TGTGCCACCAGGAGGGACAGGCCTTTTAACTATGGCTACACCTTC.

This clone was observed a handful of times. This chain uses TRBV11-2 with TRBJ2-7; 10 bases fit TRBD1. The CDR3 has 15 residues. Trimming cost V 4 bases and J 6 bases; bases outside gene matches: 9. CDR1 is SGHAT, CDR2 FQNNGV, per germline. This CDR3 reads CASSYASWDRGEQYF. For the CDR3, the DNA is TGTGCCAGCAGCTACGCGTCTTGGGACAGGGGCGAGCAGTACTTC. Complete variable domain (other parts from reference TRBV11-2 and TRBJ2-7): EAGVAQSPRYKIIEKRQSVAFWCNPISGHATLYWYQQILGQGPKLLIQFQNNGVVDDSQLPKDRFSAERLKGVDSTLKIQPAKLEDSAVYLCASSYASWDRGEQYFGPGTRLTVT.

This clone was found a few times. CDR3 DNA: TGCGCCAGCAAACAGACAGCGTCCTACGAGCAGTACTTC. Translated, it gives CASKQTASYEQYF. The chain carries TRBV5-1 and TRBJ2-7; tentatively, D is TRBD1 (5 bases). Looked up from germline, CDR1 is SGHRS and CDR2 is YFSETQ. The germline V and J ends were trimmed by 6 bases and 1 base, with 11 bases remaining between them. This CDR3 is 13 amino acids long.

The sample holds a few counts of this clone. This sequence joins TRBV28 and TRBJ2-7; TRBD2 aligns across 9 bases. This CDR3 contains 16 residues. Losses at the gene ends were 6 bases for V and 1 base for J; bases not matched to a gene: 10. CDR1 and CDR2 (germline): MDHEN, SYDVKM. The CDR3 sequence: CASRSPSGTESYEQYF. In nucleotides, the CDR3 is TGTGCCAGCAGATCCCCTAGCGGGACGGAATCCTACGAGCAGTACTTC.

The V call is TRBV11-2, the J call TRBJ2-4, with 11 bases identical to TRBD2. Trimming removed 5 bases from V and 5 bases from J; junction bases left unmatched: 8. This CDR3 has 16 amino acids. Looked up from germline, CDR1 is SGHAT and CDR2 is FQNNGV. The CDR3 sequence is CASSPLGLAVQNIQYF. The CDR3 DNA reads TGTGCCAGCAGCCCCCTGGGACTAGCGGTCCAAAACATTCAGTACTTC.

DNA for the CDR3: TGTGCCAGCAGACAAAAATTAGCTCAGCAAAGAAAAAACATTCAGTACTTC. Translation gives CASRQKLAQQRKNIQYF. The rearrangement links TRBV21-1 to TRBJ2-4; TRBD2 was called by the table and not checked on the DNA. TRBV21-1 is tagged as a pseudogene. This CDR3 has 17 residues.

V is TRBV4-3 and J is TRBJ2-1; 12 bases align to TRBD2. This CDR3 spans 15 amino acids. Germline V lookup: CDR1 LGHNA, CDR2 YSLEER. J gave up 8 bases and V 3 bases, and 5 bases lay outside the gene matches. Here the CDR3 DNA reads TGCGCCAGCAGCCAGGAACCTAGCGGGGGGGATGAGCAGTTCTTC. Translated: CASSQEPSGGDEQFF.

The CDR3 coding sequence is TGTGCCACCAGCAGGGACTATCCTCAGGGCAATGAGCAGTTCTTC. It translates to CATSRDYPQGNEQFF. This chain joins TRBV15 and TRBJ2-1; possibly TRBD2 for D (6 bases). Per the germline V gene, CDR1 is LNHNV and CDR2 is YYDKDF (reference sequence). This CDR3 spans 15 amino acids. V gave up 3 bases and J gave up 6 bases, with 15 bases separating them.

CDR3 sequence reads: CASSLFRNRGPLETQYF. The CDR3 region has the DNA TGTGCCAGCAGCTTGTTTCGTAACAGGGGCCCCCTGGAGACCCAGTACTTC. This sequence joins TRBV5-6 and TRBJ2-5, with 7 bases that match TRBD1. The J segment lost 5 bases and the V segment lost 1 base, leaving 14 bases of the junction unmatched. Germline CDR1 and CDR2: SGHDT and YYEEEE. The CDR3 sequence is 17 residues long.

This clone is labeled as large. The J gene is TRBJ2-5, the V gene TRBV6-5, with TRBD2 matching 7 bases. Unmatched junction bases numbered 4, after V lost 2 bases and J lost 7 bases. This CDR3 is 13 amino acids long. Germline CDR1 is MNHEY and CDR2 is SVGAGI. The CDR3 region is CASSYVPGGTQYF. Here the CDR3 DNA reads TGTGCCAGCAGTTACGTCCCGGGGGGGACCCAGTACTTC.

J is TRBJ1-1 and V is TRBV5-1; D call uncertain. Germline values: CDR1 SGHRS, CDR2 YFSETQ. This CDR3 contains 14 residues. The V end lost 0 bases, the J end lost 0 bases, and 6 bases lay between the germline ends. In DNA form, the CDR3 reads TGCGCCAGCAGCTTGGACCGATTGAACACTGAAGCTTTCTTT. This gives the protein CASSLDRLNTEAFF.

The chain joins TRBV5-4 to TRBJ2-7; TRBD2 agrees at 14 bases. Germline V lookup: CDR1 SGHNT, CDR2 YYREEE (reference sequence). The V and J ends lost 4 bases and 3 bases, in that order; junction bases with no gene match: 3. The CDR3 has 15 amino acids. The CDR3 region is CASSTGLAGGYEQYF. The CDR3 DNA is TGTGCCAGCAGCACCGGACTAGCGGGGGGCTACGAGCAGTACTTC.

The V gene is TRBV18, the J gene TRBJ2-7, with D tentatively TRBD1 (6 bases). Germline CDR1 is KGHSH and CDR2 is LQKENI. With 3 bases removed from V and 5 bases from J, the gap between germline ends came to 11 bases. The CDR3 is 13 amino acids. CDR3 nucleotide sequence: TGTGCCAGCTCACCGCAGGCAGGGGACGAGCAGTACTTC. Protein: CASSPQAGDEQYF.

This clone was counted between two and nine times. The chain links TRBV28 to TRBJ1-2; D uncertain. The germline CDR1 and CDR2 sequences are MDHEN and SYDVKM. V was clipped by 7 bases and J by 5 bases, with 8 bases between them. The CDR3 contains 11 residues. Here the CDR3 DNA reads TGTGCCAGCACTTTGGGATATGGCTACACCTTC. Its protein is CASTLGYGYTF.

By share, this clone counts as medium-sized. The chain links TRBV4-3 to TRBJ1-2; 8 bases line up with TRBD1. The CDR3 is 16 amino acids. Trimming took 4 bases from V and 4 from J; bases not matched to a gene: 11. Germline assignment: CDR1 LGHNA and CDR2 YSLEER. CDR3 in DNA: TGCGCCAGCAGCCCCGATTTAGACAGGGGATTCTATGGCTACACCTTC. Its protein product is CASSPDLDRGFYGYTF.

By its share, this clone is medium-sized. This rearrangement joins TRBV7-2 to TRBJ2-7; D remains unclear. V lost 0 bases and J lost 3, with 15 bases in between. Germline CDR1 and CDR2: SGHTA and FQGNSA. The CDR3 is 16 residues long. Here the CDR3 DNA reads TGTGCCAGCAGCTTAGCCCCAAGCGCCGTATACTACGAGCAGTACTTC. Translation gives CASSLAPSAVYYEQYF.

In DNA, the CDR3 is TGTGCCAGCAGCCACAGCGGGACCAAGGTAGATACGCAGTATTTT. Amino acid sequence: CASSHSGTKVDTQYF. V usage is TRBV5-4 and J usage is TRBJ2-3; TRBD2 matches 7 bases. V lost 4 bases to trimming and J lost 5 bases; unmatched junction nucleotides: 10. Germline assignment: CDR1 SGHNT and CDR2 YYREEE (reference sequence). The CDR3 runs 15 residues.

By frequency in the sample, this clone is medium-sized. V usage is TRBV19 and J usage is TRBJ2-3; D is undetermined. The CDR3 is 14 residues long. Trimming took 3 bases from V and 4 from J, leaving 11 bases between them. Germline values: CDR1 LNHDA, CDR2 SQIVND (reference sequence). The CDR3 reads CASSITRAADTQYF. The CDR3 bases are TGTGCCAGTAGTATTACACGGGCGGCAGATACGCAGTATTTT.

The chain is built from TRBV18 and TRBJ2-7, with a tentative D call TRBD1 (5 bases). This CDR3 has 14 residues. Germline V gene lookup returns CDR1 KGHSH and CDR2 LQKENI. V was shortened by 0 bases and J by 6 bases, with 12 bases between the two germline ends. In DNA form, the CDR3 reads TGTGCCAGCTCACCACCGGCAGGGTCCGGCGAGCAGTACTTC. Residues: CASSPPAGSGEQYF.

This chain joins TRBV7-3 and TRBJ1-1, with D possibly TRBD1 on 5 matching bases. The CDR3 is made up of 14 amino acids. CDR1 is SGHTA, CDR2 FQGTGA, per germline. Trimming took off 5 bases at V and 0 bases at J, with 10 bases between the two ends. CDR3 loop: CASSQARVNTEAFF. The CDR3 DNA follows: TGTGCCAGCAGCCAAGCCAGGGTGAACACTGAAGCTTTCTTT.